Shown below are 15 T cell receptor beta chains from a single sample sequenced in a study of blood T cell repertoires in COVID-19. Profiled with immunoSEQ multiplex PCR; TCRdb holds only in-frame clones, not every one. The sample yields 250,000 to 350,000 clones, 90% seen once. Specimen: PBMCs or T cells enriched from blood (not recorded which). The receptors shown here come from a woman aged 18-30 years with acute COVID-19.

This clone was found a few times. This chain joins TRBV6-4 and TRBJ2-1; 11 bases map to TRBD1. CDR3 size: 15 residues. Germline CDR1 and CDR2: MRHNA and SNTAGT. V lost 2 bases, J lost 6 bases, and 3 bases stayed unmatched. CDR3 nucleotide sequence: TGTGCCAGCAGTGACGGCGGGACAGGGGGCAATGAGCAGTTCTTC. It specifies CASSDGGTGGNEQFF.

The rearrangement links TRBV7-6 to TRBJ2-1; 16 bases map to TRBD2. CDR1 is SGHVS and CDR2 is FNYEAQ in the germline V gene. This CDR3 comprises 18 residues. Trimming cost V 2 bases and J 5 bases; bases outside gene matches: 6. CDR3 residues: CASSLRRGLAGGHNEQFF. CDR3 bases: TGTGCCAGCAGCTTAAGGCGGGGACTAGCGGGAGGGCACAATGAGCAGTTCTTC.

The genes are TRBV20-1 and TRBJ2-5; 7 bases line up with TRBD2. The germline gives CDR1 DFQATT, CDR2 SNEGSKA (reference sequence). This CDR3 has 11 amino acids. CDR3 region: CGGRGQETQYF. The CDR3, as DNA: TGCGGGGGGAGGGGACAAGAGACCCAGTACTTC.

The chain is built from TRBV24-1 and TRBJ1-1; no definite D call. Germline CDR1 and CDR2: KGHDR and SFDVKD. The length of the CDR3 is 14 residues. V was clipped by 4 bases and J by 5 bases, with 13 bases between them. The DNA for the CDR3 is TGTGCCACCAGTGAGTCGGGTCCTCTTACTGAAGCTTTCTTT. Its protein is CATSESGPLTEAFF.

The genes are TRBV19 and TRBJ2-1, with a possible D match to TRBD2 (6 bases). This CDR3 region has 15 residues. The germline V and J ends were trimmed by 4 bases and 4 bases, with 14 bases remaining between them. Germline V lookup: CDR1 LNHDA, CDR2 SQIVND (reference sequence). CDR3 DNA: TGTGCCAGTAGTAAGTGGCTAGCGAGGTACAATGAGCAGTTCTTC. Its translation: CASSKWLARYNEQFF.

The chain recombines TRBV5-1 with TRBJ1-4; 7 bases match TRBD1. Trimming took 1 base from V and 4 from J; bases not matched to a gene: 10. Germline CDR1 SGHRS, CDR2 YFSETQ. The length of the CDR3 is 17 residues. The CDR3 here is CASSLPKTGSHNEKLFF. For the CDR3, the DNA is TGCGCCAGCAGCTTGCCTAAGACAGGGTCCCATAATGAAAAACTGTTTTTT.

The chain has TRBV19 and TRBJ2-1; TRBD1 matches 9 bases. The CDR3 totals 16 residues. Germline CDR1 and CDR2: LNHDA and SQIVND (reference sequence). Germline trimming cut 5 bases from V and 5 bases from J; bases unmatched to any gene: 10. CDR3 DNA: TGTGCCAGTAGTCAAAGCCCACAGGGGGCCAACAATGAGCAGTTCTTC. This sequence encodes CASSQSPQGANNEQFF. The full variable domain, with the rest looked up from reference TRBV19 and TRBJ2-1, is DGGITQSPKYLFRKEGQNVTLSCEQNLNHDAMYWYRQDPGQGLRLIYYSQIVNDFQKGDIAEGYSVSREKKESFPLTVTSAQKNPTAFYLCASSQSPQGANNEQFFGPGTRLTVL.

The chain is built from TRBV4-2 and TRBJ2-1; 9 bases align to TRBD2. Germline V gene data show CDR1 as LGHNA and CDR2 as YNFKEQ. After removal of 3 bases from V and 7 bases from J, the junction contained 16 bases not matched to a gene. CDR3 length: 18 residues. As DNA, the CDR3 is TGTGCCAGCAGCCACCCTCCCTTAGCGGGAGATTATGGGAATGAGCAGTTCTTC. Protein sequence: CASSHPPLAGDYGNEQFF.

V is TRBV12-3 or TRBV12-4 and J is TRBJ1-1; no reliable D call. The CDR3 spans 13 residues. V was clipped by 4 bases and J by 9 bases, with 15 bases between them. This CDR3 reads CASSWAGGPKAFF. CDR3 coding DNA: TGTGCCAGCAGTTGGGCAGGTGGGCCGAAAGCTTTCTTT.

Here the CDR3 DNA reads TGTGCCAGCAGTCACCCCACAGGGTCCCCTACCTACGAGCAGTACTTC. As protein: CASSHPTGSPTYEQYF. This chain connects TRBV28 to TRBJ2-7; perhaps TRBD1 as D (6 bases). CDR3 length equals 16 residues. Trimming pared 5 bases from V and 2 bases from J, leaving 19 bases between. CDR1 MDHEN and CDR2 SYDVKM come from the germline V gene.

The chain employs TRBV28 and TRBJ2-3, with TRBD1 as a possible D gene (5 bases). The CDR3 is 15 residues long. Germline V gives CDR1 MDHEN, CDR2 SYDVKM. V was pared by 6 bases and J by 0 bases, with 13 bases between. CDR3 region: CASSQSTGSTDTQYF. For the CDR3, the DNA is TGTGCCAGCAGCCAAAGCACAGGTAGCACAGATACGCAGTATTTT.

The J gene is TRBJ1-3, the V gene TRBV9; 9 positions match TRBD1. Germline CDR1 SGDLS, CDR2 YYNGEE. The V gene end was trimmed by 3 bases and the J gene end by 8 bases; junction bases not matched to a gene: 15. The CDR3 sequence is 17 residues long. The CDR3 DNA follows: TGTGCCAGCAGCGGTGGACAGGGGCCATCGGATGGGGACACCATATATTTT. It translates to CASSGGQGPSDGDTIYF.

The CDR3 DNA reads as TGTGCCAGCAGTCCCAGGACAGGTGCCCCATCGGGGCAGTACTTC. Amino acids: CASSPRTGAPSGQYF. This sequence joins TRBV6-5 and TRBJ2-7; 7 positions match TRBD1. In germline, CDR1 is MNHEY, CDR2 SVGAGI. J lost 9 bases, V lost 5 bases, and 16 bases had no gene match. The CDR3 extends over 15 amino acids.

This rearrangement joins TRBV5-8 to TRBJ2-5; D is unresolved. This CDR3 region has 11 residues. Trimming left V 3 bases short and J 5 bases short, with 5 bases between. Germline CDR1 is SGHTS and CDR2 is YDEGEE. The CDR3 sequence is CASSWPETQYF. Here the CDR3 DNA reads TGTGCCAGCAGCTGGCCCGAGACCCAGTACTTC.

This sequence joins TRBV25-1 and TRBJ1-2, with 7 bases identical to TRBD1. The germline V gene encodes CDR1 MGHDK and CDR2 SYGVNS. The V segment lost 2 bases and the J segment 0 bases; nucleotides outside the gene matches: 6. This CDR3 region has 16 residues. The CDR3 nucleotides are TGTGCCAGCAGTGAAACAGGGGTCTCGGCTAACTATGGCTACACCTTC. Translation: CASSETGVSANYGYTF.